This T cell receptor beta chain emerged from a study of beta chain features in type 1 diabetes. Via CD45RO/CCR7/CD25/CD127/CD95/CD27, cells of the CD4+ naive, central memory, regulatory and stem cell-like memory subsets were sorted. As every portion of the isolated RNA was reverse transcribed, the sequencing read expressed TCRB transcripts. Profiled with immunoSEQ multiplex PCR; TCRdb holds only in-frame clones, not every one. The data show about 340,000 clones, 8% seen once. Germline V gives CDR1 SGDLS, CDR2 YYNGEE. The CDR3 loop spans 15 amino acids. Trimming stripped 4 bases from V and 0 bases from J, with 8 bases between.

Sequences were obtained from central memory CD4+ T cells from blood. This chain uses TRBV9 with TRBJ2-6; the D is unclear. The TCR sequence derives from a woman aged 18-35 years in good health. The chain's CDR3 is CASSQYASGANVLTF. In DNA, the CDR3 is TGTGCCAGCAGCCAATACGCCTCTGGGGCCAACGTCCTGACTTTC. Supplemented by reference TRBV9 and TRBJ2-6, the full variable domain reads DSGVTQTPKHLITATGQRVTLRCSPRSGDLSVYWYQQSLDQGLQFLIQYYNGEERAKGNILERFSAQQFPDLHSELNLSSLELGDSALYFCASSQYASGANVLTFGAGSRLTVL.